Presented here are 21 T cell receptor beta chains from one specimen sequenced in a study of T cells in Graves' hyperthyroidism and ophthalmopathy. RNA transcripts were the template for amplifying TCR beta CDR3 regions. Carried out on the TCR CDR3, a first-round RT-PCR used the HTBI primer set. MiXCR, applied by TCRdb to the multiplex PCR reads, yields one record per CDR3 protein. The data contain 300,000 to 450,000 distinct CDR3 sequences, approximately 14% of them singletons. Sequenced material: blood. Receptor source: a woman aged 25 to 39 with Graves' ophthalmopathy.

In this sample, this clonotype turned up many times. V gene TRBV15 combines with J gene TRBJ1-1, with a tentative D call TRBD1 (5 bases). Germline V CDR1 and CDR2: LNHNV, YYDKDF (reference sequence). This CDR3 comprises 12 residues. The V end lost 5 bases, the J end lost 8 bases, and 12 bases lay between the germline ends. The CDR3 nucleotides are TGTGCCACCAGCTCAAAAGACAGAGAAGCTTTCTTT. It codes for CATSSKDREAFF.

A note on this clonotype: This may stem from a read error, because a much larger clone lies one nucleotide away. The chain combines TRBV7-3 with TRBJ1-6; 9 bases match TRBD1. This CDR3 contains 15 residues. CDR1 SGHTA and CDR2 FQGTGA come from the germline V gene. The ends lost 5 bases at V and 6 bases at J; junction bases unmatched: 5. The CDR3 reads CASSRTGVFNSPLHF. CDR3 DNA: TGTGCCAGCAGCAGGACAGGGGTTTTTAATTCACCCCTCCACTTT.

The V call is TRBV5-6, the J call TRBJ2-2; D is unclear. CDR3 length: 14 residues. V dropped 3 bases and J dropped 7 bases, with 13 bases sitting between them. The germline V gene has CDR1 SGHDT and CDR2 YYEEEE. The CDR3 region has the DNA TGTGCCAGCAGCTCCGGCTCTGCCGTCGGGGAGCTGTTTTTT. Residues: CASSSGSAVGELFF.

The chain carries TRBV20-1 and TRBJ2-7, with D tentatively TRBD1 (6 bases). Trimming cost V 5 bases and J 6 bases, with 17 bases left between them. The V gene's germline CDR1 is DFQATT and CDR2 SNEGSKA (reference sequence). The length of the CDR3 is 13 residues. CDR3 in amino acids: CSAANRAISEQYF. The CDR3 DNA reads TGCAGTGCTGCTAACAGGGCCATCTCCGAGCAGTACTTC.

This clonotype was seen at least ten times. V is TRBV18 and J is TRBJ1-3; no firm D call. CDR3 length equals 16 residues. Germline V gives CDR1 KGHSH, CDR2 LQKENI. The germline V and J ends were trimmed by 3 bases and 2 bases, with 14 bases remaining between them. The chain's CDR3 is CASSPRSIQTGNTIYF. The CDR3 DNA follows: TGTGCCAGCTCACCCAGGTCCATACAGACTGGAAACACCATATATTTT.

Note on this clonotype: This may stem from a read error, because a much larger clone lies one nucleotide away. The chain uses TRBV2 and TRBJ1-1; TRBD1 is a possible D gene (6 bases). This CDR3 is built from 12 residues. Germline V gene sequence: CDR1 SNHLY, CDR2 FYNNEI. V was pared by 7 bases and J by 4 bases, with 10 bases between. The CDR3 reads CASIGGGTEAFF. For the CDR3, the DNA is TGTGCCAGCATAGGAGGGGGCACTGAAGCTTTCTTT.

The rearrangement links TRBV3-1 to TRBJ1-4; D possibly corresponds to TRBD1 (6 bases). There are 14 residues in the CDR3. Trimming stripped 3 bases from V and 8 bases from J, with 13 bases between. CDR1 is LGHDT, CDR2 YNNKEL, per germline (reference sequence). This CDR3 reads CASSQAQGREKLFF. CDR3 in DNA: TGTGCCAGCAGCCAGGCACAGGGTAGAGAAAAACTGTTTTTT.

The chain couples TRBV9 to TRBJ2-1; TRBD1 is a possible D gene (5 bases). V lost 3 bases, J lost 2 bases, and 15 bases lay in between. The CDR3 consists of 16 residues. Per the germline V gene, CDR1 is SGDLS and CDR2 is YYNGEE. CDR3 protein: CASSALGEIPYNEQFF. CDR3 nucleotides: TGTGCCAGCAGCGCTCTAGGGGAAATCCCCTACAATGAGCAGTTCTTC.

This clonotype has at least ten counts. The V call is TRBV2, the J call TRBJ1-1, with 11 bases fitting TRBD1. There are 14 residues in the CDR3. Germline CDR1 is SNHLY and CDR2 is FYNNEI. V was pared by 4 bases and J by 11 bases, with 9 bases of the junction left unmatched. The CDR3: CASSARTGGASAFF. In DNA form, the CDR3 reads TGTGCCAGCAGTGCTCGGACAGGGGGCGCCTCGGCTTTCTTT.

This clonotype was counted at least ten times. This chain links TRBV10-3 with TRBJ2-1; 12 bases are shared with TRBD2. CDR3 length: 14 amino acids. V shed 9 bases, J shed 4 bases, and the junction held 4 bases outside the gene matches. The V gene's germline CDR1 is ENHRY and CDR2 SYGVKD. This CDR3 reads CAIRTSGTYNEQFF. The CDR3 coding sequence is TGTGCCATAAGGACTAGCGGGACTTACAATGAGCAGTTCTTC.

The chain is built from TRBV20-1 and TRBJ1-2; no clear D gene. Trimming pared 3 bases from V and 8 bases from J, leaving 16 bases between. The CDR3 sequence is 13 residues long. CDR1 and CDR2 from the germline V gene are DFQATT and SNEGSKA (reference sequence). In DNA, the CDR3 is TGCAGTGCTAGTGATAATCCCCGATTAGGCTACACCTTC. This codes for CSASDNPRLGYTF.

This chain links TRBV18 with TRBJ2-3; a possible D gene is TRBD1 (7 bases). V lost 3 bases, J lost 6 bases, and 16 bases lay in between. CDR1 is KGHSH and CDR2 is LQKENI in the germline V gene. This CDR3 contains 15 residues. The CDR3 sequence: CASSPRDRGQDTQYF. As DNA, the CDR3 is TGTGCCAGCTCACCGCGGGACAGAGGACAGGATACGCAGTATTTT. Filled out from reference TRBV18 and TRBJ2-3, the complete variable domain reads NAGVMQNPRHLVRRRGQEARLRCSPMKGHSHVYWYRQLPEEGLKFMVYLQKENIIDESGMPKERFSAEFPKEGPSILRIQQVVRGDSAAYFCASSPRDRGQDTQYFGPGTRLTVL.

This chain connects TRBV20-1 to TRBJ1-1; D is ambiguous. V lost 5 bases, J lost 1 base, and 8 bases lay in between. The CDR3 loop spans 12 amino acids. The germline V gene has CDR1 DFQATT and CDR2 SNEGSKA (reference sequence). In DNA, the CDR3 is TGCAGTGCTGGGGAGGGGAACACTGAAGCTTTCTTT. This codes for CSAGEGNTEAFF.

This clonotype came up a few times. The V and J genes are TRBV27 and TRBJ2-7, with 12 bases aligning to TRBD1. CDR1 and CDR2 from the germline V gene are MNHEY and SMNVEV (reference sequence). Losses at the gene ends were 5 bases for V and 3 bases for J; bases not matched to a gene: 8. The CDR3 spans 16 residues. The DNA of the CDR3 is TGTGCCAGCAGTGAAAAGGGACAGGGGGCGGGCTACGAGCAGTACTTC. As protein: CASSEKGQGAGYEQYF.

This clonotype appeared many times. The chain couples TRBV27 to TRBJ2-1; 9 nucleotides align to TRBD2. Trimming removed 10 bases from V and 4 bases from J; junction bases left unmatched: 8. Germline V gene data show CDR1 as MNHEY and CDR2 as SMNVEV (reference sequence). CDR3 size: 14 residues. The CDR3 DNA sequence: TGTGCCACAAGAGCGGGGGGAAGGTACAATGAGCAGTTCTTC. Amino acid sequence: CATRAGGRYNEQFF.

This rearrangement joins TRBV15 to TRBJ2-5, with TRBD1 as a possible D gene (6 bases). CDR1 is LNHNV and CDR2 is YYDKDF in the germline V gene (reference sequence). V was pared by 0 bases and J by 5 bases, with 16 bases between. This CDR3 comprises 16 residues. The CDR3 protein is CATSRDLTGLGETQYF. Here the CDR3 DNA reads TGTGCCACCAGCAGAGATCTTACAGGGCTCGGGGAGACCCAGTACTTC.

The sample holds a few counts of this clonotype. This CDR3 reads CASSFPSHRAEYQETQYF. CDR3 in DNA: TGCGCCAGCAGCTTTCCAAGCCACAGAGCGGAGTACCAAGAGACCCAGTACTTC. The gene calls are TRBV5-1 and TRBJ2-5; D may be TRBD2 (5 bases). The CDR3 sequence is 18 residues long. The germline gives CDR1 SGHRS, CDR2 YFSETQ. V was cut by 2 bases and J by 0 bases, with 20 bases left in between.

This clonotype showed up many times. The J gene is TRBJ2-7, the V gene TRBV12-3 or TRBV12-4; a possible D gene is TRBD2 (5 bases). The CDR3 is 14 amino acids. Trimming removed 6 bases from V and 5 bases from J, with 17 bases in between. The CDR3 coding sequence is TGTGCCAGCAGACGCCCCGGGAACCTCCACGAGCAGTACTTC. Its protein product is CASRRPGNLHEQYF.

This clonotype has ten or more counts. The junction does not match germline at one end; this may be a read error. The chain uses TRBV7-2 and TRBJ1-1; maybe TRBD1 (6 bases). This CDR3 contains 15 residues. CDR1 and CDR2 (germline): SGHTA, FQGNSA. For the CDR3, the DNA is TGTGCCAGCAGCCTAGCCAGGGGCCTGACCACTGAAGCTTTCTTT. This encodes CASSLARGLTTEAFF. Looking up the rest from reference TRBV7-2 and TRBJ1-1 gives the full variable domain: GAGVSQSPSNKVTEKGKDVELRCDPISGHTALYWYRQSLGQGLEFLIYFQGNSAPDKSGLPSDRFSAERTGGSVSTLTIQRTQQEDSAVYLCASSLARGLTTEAFFGQGTRLTVV.

This clonotype was observed many times. The chain links TRBV6-1 to TRBJ2-1; TRBD1 agrees at 10 bases. The CDR3 consists of 16 residues. The J segment lost 3 bases and the V segment lost 7 bases, leaving 9 bases of the junction unmatched. Germline CDR1 is MNHNS and CDR2 is SASEGT. CDR3 amino acids: CASTDLRTGGYNEQFF. The CDR3 bases are TGTGCCAGCACTGACCTACGGACAGGGGGCTACAATGAGCAGTTCTTC.

Ten or more counts support this clonotype. The chain uses TRBV6-1 and TRBJ2-3; TRBD2 matches at 8 bases. Trimming removed 6 bases from V and 4 bases from J; junction bases left unmatched: 6. CDR1 is MNHNS, CDR2 SASEGT, per germline. This CDR3 contains 14 residues. This chain's CDR3 is CASRAGGGPDTQYF. CDR3 nucleotide sequence: TGTGCCAGCAGGGCCGGGGGGGGCCCAGATACGCAGTATTTT.